These 6 T cell receptor beta chains originate from one sample sequenced in a study of response to subunit inactivated influenza vaccine. TCRdb fed the RT-PCR reads into MiXCR, producing one record per CDR3 protein. The sample contains around 570,000 distinct CDR3 sequences, roughly 8.2% of which appear only once. The starting material was PBMCs from blood, obtained around 25 months after vaccination. The receptor set was obtained from a man in his fifties or sixties who received an inactivated influenza vaccine.

A few counts support this clonotype. V gene TRBV4-3 combines with J gene TRBJ2-1; D call uncertain. This CDR3 comprises 16 residues. V was cut by 0 bases and J by 4 bases, with 13 bases left in between. Germline CDR1 is LGHNA and CDR2 is YSLEER. Written as DNA, the CDR3 is TGCGCCAGCAGCCAAGATATGGCGGATGCGTACAATGAGCAGTTCTTC. Translation gives CASSQDMADAYNEQFF.

This clonotype was observed a handful of times. The V gene is TRBV10-3, the J gene TRBJ2-3; perhaps D is TRBD1 or TRBD2 (7 bases each). Trimming pared 5 bases from V and 1 base from J, leaving 13 bases between. Germline V gene lookup returns CDR1 ENHRY and CDR2 SYGVKD. CDR3 length: 15 amino acids. The CDR3: CAISPQGGGTDTQYF. As DNA, the CDR3 is TGTGCCATCAGTCCCCAGGGGGGGGGCACAGATACGCAGTATTTT.

This clonotype came up a few times. This sequence joins TRBV4-3 and TRBJ1-2, with D uncertain. Germline V gives CDR1 LGHNA, CDR2 YSLEER. This CDR3 is built from 15 residues. V was shortened by 0 bases and J by 4 bases, with 12 bases between the two germline ends. The DNA for the CDR3 is TGCGCCAGCAGCCAAGAAGTTTTATCCCCCTATGGCTACACCTTC. Translating gives CASSQEVLSPYGYTF.

This chain links TRBV7-2 with TRBJ2-7; 7 bases map to TRBD2. Germline V gene data show CDR1 as SGHTA and CDR2 as FQGNSA. The J segment lost 3 bases and the V segment lost 3 bases, leaving 8 bases of the junction unmatched. The CDR3 length is 15 residues. CDR3 DNA sequence: TGTGCCAGCAGCTTGGCCCCGAGCGGGGACTACGAGCAGTACTTC. Translated: CASSLAPSGDYEQYF.

This clonotype was picked up many times. The genes are TRBV12-3 or TRBV12-4 and TRBJ1-1, with TRBD1 identical over 7 bases. The CDR3 has 13 residues. V lost 4 bases, J lost 4 bases, and 3 bases stayed unmatched. This chain's CDR3 is CASSSTGVTEAFF. DNA for the CDR3: TGTGCCAGCAGTTCCACAGGGGTCACTGAAGCTTTCTTT.

This clonotype has more than one count but fewer than ten. The rearrangement links TRBV15 to TRBJ2-1, with 7 bases matching TRBD2. The trim removed 7 bases at V and 1 base at J, leaving 7 bases unmatched. The CDR3 has 15 residues. Germline V gene lookup returns CDR1 LNHNV and CDR2 YYDKDF (reference sequence). The CDR3 region is CATTSGGESYNEQFF. In DNA, the CDR3 is TGTGCCACCACCAGTGGGGGGGAATCCTACAATGAGCAGTTCTTC.